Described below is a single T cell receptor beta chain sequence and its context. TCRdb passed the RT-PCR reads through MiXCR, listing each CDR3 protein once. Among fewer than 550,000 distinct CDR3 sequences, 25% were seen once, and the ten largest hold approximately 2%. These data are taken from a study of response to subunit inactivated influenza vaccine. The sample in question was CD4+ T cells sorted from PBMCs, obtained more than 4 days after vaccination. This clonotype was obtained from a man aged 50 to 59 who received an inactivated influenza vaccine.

The DNA for the CDR3 is TGTGCCAGCAGCGCGGGTAGCCCCCCCGAGACCCAGTACTTC. Protein sequence: CASSAGSPPETQYF. V is TRBV7-2 and J is TRBJ2-5, with a tentative D call TRBD2 (5 bases). This CDR3 spans 14 amino acids. V lost 5 bases and J 5 bases, leaving 15 bases between the germline ends. Germline CDR1 is SGHTA and CDR2 is FQGNSA.